The T cell receptor (beta chain) under discussion was sequenced for a study of radiation and T cells in renal cell carcinoma. Study-level information: Nephrectomy followed 15 Gy stereotactic body radiation by 4 weeks.

Measured with immunoSEQ multiplex PCR; TCRdb has only the in-frame clones, and not every one. Among around 140,000 clones listed, around 78% were seen once. Study-level findings and limits: Top tumor clonotypes rose in blood 2 weeks post-radiation, then contracted.

In the case of this clone: The antigen remains undetermined.

Time point noted: baseline pretreatment blood. Treatment here: 15 Gy SBRT to primary tumor, nephrectomy 4 weeks later. This receptor was obtained from a woman between 50 and 59 years old with renal cell carcinoma. The specimen was blood, collected from a patient whose treatment included radiotherapy and nephrectomy.

Written as DNA, the CDR3 is TGTGCCAGCAGTTACTCTAGGACCGTTGGAGGCTACACCTTC. Protein product: CASSYSRTVGGYTF. The chain has TRBV6-5 and TRBJ1-2; D gene uncertain. Trimming removed 0 bases at V and 8 bases at J, with 13 bases between. The germline gives CDR1 MNHEY, CDR2 SVGAGI. This CDR3 comprises 14 residues.